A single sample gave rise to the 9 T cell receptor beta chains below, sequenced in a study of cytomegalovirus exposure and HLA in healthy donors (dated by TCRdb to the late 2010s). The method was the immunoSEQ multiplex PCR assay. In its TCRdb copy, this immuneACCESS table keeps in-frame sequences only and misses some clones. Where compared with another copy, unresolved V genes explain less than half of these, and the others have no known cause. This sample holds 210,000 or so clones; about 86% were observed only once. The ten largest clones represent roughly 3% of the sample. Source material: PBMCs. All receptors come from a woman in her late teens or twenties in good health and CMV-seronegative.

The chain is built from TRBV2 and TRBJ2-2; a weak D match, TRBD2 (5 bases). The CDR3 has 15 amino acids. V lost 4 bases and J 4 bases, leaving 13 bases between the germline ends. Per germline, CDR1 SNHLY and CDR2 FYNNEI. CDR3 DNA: TGTGCCAGCAGTGGGGCGGGCAGAATCACCGGGGAGCTGTTTTTT. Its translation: CASSGAGRITGELFF.

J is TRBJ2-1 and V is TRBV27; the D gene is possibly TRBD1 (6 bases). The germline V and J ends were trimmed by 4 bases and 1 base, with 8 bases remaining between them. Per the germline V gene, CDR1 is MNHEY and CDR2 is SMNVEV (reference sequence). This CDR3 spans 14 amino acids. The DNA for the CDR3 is TGTGCCAGCAGTTCCACAGGGTCCTACAATGAGCAGTTCTTC. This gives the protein CASSSTGSYNEQFF.

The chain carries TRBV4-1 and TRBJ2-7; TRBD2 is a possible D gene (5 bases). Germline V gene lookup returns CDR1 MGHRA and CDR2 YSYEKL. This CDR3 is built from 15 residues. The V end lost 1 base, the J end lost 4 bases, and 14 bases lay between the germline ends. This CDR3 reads CASSQGGGTIYEQYF. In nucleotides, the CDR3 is TGCGCCAGCAGCCAAGGTGGAGGAACCATATACGAGCAGTACTTC.

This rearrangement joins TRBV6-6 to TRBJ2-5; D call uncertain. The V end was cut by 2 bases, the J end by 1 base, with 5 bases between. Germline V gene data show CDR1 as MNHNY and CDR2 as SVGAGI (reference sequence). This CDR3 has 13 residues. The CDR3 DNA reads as TGTGCCAGCAGTTACCGTCTCCAAGAGACCCAGTACTTC. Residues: CASSYRLQETQYF.

CDR3 region: CASSRQGVWYEQYF. The CDR3 DNA sequence: TGTGCCAGCAGTCGACAGGGGGTCTGGTACGAGCAGTACTTC. The chain joins TRBV28 to TRBJ2-7; the match to TRBD1 covers 9 bases. This CDR3 contains 14 residues. CDR1 is MDHEN, CDR2 SYDVKM, per germline. V was pared by 5 bases and J by 4 bases, with 6 bases of the junction left unmatched.

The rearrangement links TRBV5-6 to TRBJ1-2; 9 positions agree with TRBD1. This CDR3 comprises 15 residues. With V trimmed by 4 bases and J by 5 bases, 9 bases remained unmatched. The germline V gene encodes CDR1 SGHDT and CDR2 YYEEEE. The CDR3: CASSPGQGWTYGYTF. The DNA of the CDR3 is TGTGCCAGCAGCCCGGGACAGGGCTGGACGTATGGCTACACCTTC.

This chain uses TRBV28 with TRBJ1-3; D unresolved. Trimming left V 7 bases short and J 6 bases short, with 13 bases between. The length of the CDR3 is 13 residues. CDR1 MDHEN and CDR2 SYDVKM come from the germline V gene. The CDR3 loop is CASNIQNENTIYF. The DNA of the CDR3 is TGTGCCAGCAACATCCAGAATGAAAACACCATATATTTT.

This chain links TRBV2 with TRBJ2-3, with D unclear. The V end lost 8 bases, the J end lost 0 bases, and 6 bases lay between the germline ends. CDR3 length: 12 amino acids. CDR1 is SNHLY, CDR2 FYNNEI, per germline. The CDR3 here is CASQASTDTQYF. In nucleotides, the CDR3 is TGTGCCAGCCAGGCGAGCACAGATACGCAGTATTTT.

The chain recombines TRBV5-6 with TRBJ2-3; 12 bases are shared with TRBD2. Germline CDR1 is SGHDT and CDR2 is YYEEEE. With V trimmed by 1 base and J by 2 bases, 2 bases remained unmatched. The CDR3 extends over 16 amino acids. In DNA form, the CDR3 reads TGTGCCAGCAGCTTGCTAGCGGGAGGGGTCACAGATACGCAGTATTTT. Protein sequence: CASSLLAGGVTDTQYF.